This T cell receptor (beta chain) emerged from a study of circulating tumor DNA in untreated peripheral T-cell lymphoma. For the study at large: Serial serum during treatment, plus baseline serum, was used to track tumor TCR clonotype ctDNA.

The repertoire was sequenced with immunoSEQ multiplex PCR; TCRdb's copy has only in-frame clones and lacks some. The sample yields about 380 clones, just under 75% seen once. This CDR3 is built from 13 residues. Germline V gene lookup returns CDR1 WNHNN and CDR2 SYGVQD (reference sequence). V dropped 3 bases and J dropped 4 bases, with 9 bases sitting between them. Details on this clone: Its target is not known.

Overall study results and limits: Baseline tissues yielded around 86% and baseline serum under 70% tumor-specific clonotype detection.

The TCR was taken from a human donor with peripheral T-cell lymphoma. This chain links TRBV10-1 with TRBJ1-1, with unresolved D. The specimen sequenced was cell-free DNA from blood serum. CDR3 coding DNA: TGCGCCAGCAGTGATTATTCTCCCACTGAAGCTTTCTTT. Residues: CASSDYSPTEAFF.